The rows below give T cell receptor beta chains drawn from one sample of a study of identical twins. TCRdb re-analysed the 5' RACE reads in MiXCR, keeping a single row per CDR3 protein. The table shows around 1.7 million distinct CDR3 sequences, with more than 30% occurring only once. The sample taken for sequencing was cord blood. Receptor source: a newborn girl in good health. CDR3s include the opening cysteine and the closing phenylalanine or tryptophan. A D gene is named only where the DNA matches it firmly. Size is omitted from some rows. Given values are once, few, many or a class for expanded clones.

CDR3 | DNA | V | size | J | D | length
CASSGLTGSPYNEQFF | TGTGCCAGCAGTGGCTTGACAGGGTCGCCCTACAATGAGCAGTTCTTC | TRBV25-1 | few | TRBJ2-1 | TRBD1 | 16
CASSETPRRPYEQYF | TGTGCCAGCAGTGAAACACCCCGGCGGCCCTACGAGCAGTACTTC | TRBV6-1 | few | TRBJ2-7 | . | 15
CVSSLDMNTEAFF | TGTGTCAGCAGCTTGGACATGAACACTGAAGCTTTCTTT | TRBV7-2 | . | TRBJ1-1 | . | 13
CASSLGHTTGTEAFF | TGTGCCAGCAGTTTAGGACATACGACGGGCACTGAAGCTTTCTTT | TRBV12-3/TRBV12-4 | . | TRBJ1-1 | . | 15
CASSLDTAGGLGEQFF | TGTGCCAGCAGCTTAGATACGGCGGGGGGGCTCGGTGAGCAGTTCTTC | TRBV11-3 | few | TRBJ2-1 | TRBD2 | 16
CASPGGLGNEQFF | TGTGCCAGTCCAGGGGGCCTTGGCAATGAGCAGTTCTTC | TRBV7-2 | . | TRBJ2-1 | TRBD1 | 13
CASSLQQANEKLFF | TGTGCCAGCAGTTTACAACAGGCTAATGAAAAACTGTTTTTT | TRBV12-3/TRBV12-4 | few | TRBJ1-4 | . | 14
CATSDLLGEQYF | TGTGCCACCAGTGATTTGCTTGGTGAGCAGTACTTC | TRBV24-1 | . | TRBJ2-5 | . | 12
CASSFPGQGASNQPQHF | TGTGCCAGCAGTTTCCCTGGACAGGGGGCTAGCAATCAGCCCCAGCATTTT | TRBV6-6 | . | TRBJ1-5 | TRBD1 | 17
CASSLWAKETQYF | TGTGCCAGCAGTTTGTGGGCCAAAGAGACCCAGTACTTC | TRBV27 | . | TRBJ2-5 | . | 13
CASSQRGGIADTQYF | TGTGCCAGCAGCCAAAGGGGCGGAATTGCAGATACGCAGTATTTT | TRBV4-2 | . | TRBJ2-3 | . | 15
CASSPQRTGVDPYEQYF | TGTGCCAGCAGTCCTCAAAGGACAGGGGTCGATCCCTACGAGCAGTACTTC | TRBV28 | few | TRBJ2-7 | TRBD1 | 17
CASSQWGLQETQYF | TGCGCCAGCAGCCAGTGGGGACTACAAGAGACCCAGTACTTC | TRBV4-1 | . | TRBJ2-5 | TRBD2 | 14
CSARVLAGASYNEQFF | TGCAGTGCTAGAGTTCTAGCGGGGGCCTCCTACAATGAGCAGTTCTTC | TRBV20-1 | . | TRBJ2-1 | TRBD2 | 16
CSARASGSQETQYF | TGCAGTGCTAGGGCTAGCGGGAGTCAAGAGACCCAGTACTTC | TRBV20-1 | . | TRBJ2-5 | TRBD2 | 14
CSASVPGLAVSDTQYF | TGCAGTGCTAGTGTACCGGGACTAGCGGTGTCAGATACGCAGTATTTT | TRBV20-1 | few | TRBJ2-3 | TRBD2 | 16
CASSSYRLAGPYNEQYF | TGTGCCAGCAGTTCCTATCGGCTAGCGGGGCCCTACAATGAGCAGTACTTC | TRBV6-2/TRBV6-3 | . | TRBJ2-7 | TRBD2 | 17
CSVEDLKRNTGELFF | TGCAGCGTTGAAGATCTTAAACGGAACACCGGGGAGCTGTTTTTT | TRBV29-1 | . | TRBJ2-2 | . | 15
CASTTEGRPLEIQYF | TGTGCCAGCACCACCGAAGGACGTCCGCTGGAGATCCAGTACTTC | TRBV3-1 | . | TRBJ2-7 | . | 15
CARTGDYGYTF | TGTGCCCGGACAGGGGACTATGGCTACACCTTC | TRBV21-1 | few | TRBJ1-2 | . | 11
CASSLDYSHYGYTF | TGTGCCAGCAGCCTAGACTACTCCCATTATGGCTACACCTTC | TRBV27 | few | TRBJ1-2 | . | 14
CASRQLYEQYF | TGTGCCAGCAGGCAGCTCTACGAGCAGTACTTC | TRBV6-5 | many | TRBJ2-7 | . | 11
CASSMGDNEQFF | TGTGCCAGCAGTATGGGCGATAATGAGCAGTTCTTC | TRBV12-3/TRBV12-4 | many | TRBJ2-1 | . | 12
CASSLASGASYNEQFF | TGCGCCAGCAGCTTGGCTAGCGGGGCGTCCTACAATGAGCAGTTCTTC | TRBV5-1 | many | TRBJ2-1 | TRBD2 | 16
CASSLVGFGLNTGELFF | TGTGCCAGCAGCTTAGTAGGGTTCGGCCTGAACACCGGGGAGCTGTTTTTT | TRBV7-2 | . | TRBJ2-2 | . | 17
CATSDRGYNEQFF | TGTGCCACCAGTGACAGGGGATACAATGAGCAGTTCTTC | TRBV24-1 | . | TRBJ2-1 | . | 13